This T cell receptor beta chain emerged from a study of blood T cells in healthy people across ages. A sample-barcoded 5' primer and a J-beta primer mix were used in a second PCR of about 6 to 12 cycles. Every cDNA was tagged by a template-switch adaptor with 12 random nucleotides. TCRdb recomputed calls from the 5' RACE reads with MiXCR, one row per CDR3 protein. The sample has 1.5 million to 2 million distinct CDR3 sequences; around half are singletons. The sample providers were healthy Caucasian people from Russia, aged roughly 6 to 90. Investigators took about 9.1 milliliters of peripheral blood from every donor. Total RNA extracted from each sample amounted to at least 5 micrograms. The CDR3 contains 14 residues. The trim removed 5 bases at V and 8 bases at J, leaving 7 bases unmatched. Germline-derived CDR1 and CDR2 are SGHVS and FQNEAQ.

Sequenced material: blood. This receptor was obtained from a woman between 40 and 55 years old in good health. The V gene is TRBV7-8, the J gene TRBJ2-1; 9 bases agree with TRBD2. The CDR3 bases are TGTGCCAGCAGCAGTAGCGGGGGCCGCCATGAGCAGTTCTTC. This gives the protein CASSSSGGRHEQFF.